The source of this T cell receptor beta chain is a study of blood T cell repertoires in COVID-19. Study-level background: COVID-19 samples collected from the United States, Italy and Spain covered acute and convalescent phases. T cells, B-cell-depleted T cells, or PBMCs supplied cDNA or gDNA.

Authors' methods: Counts of nucleated cells, estimated from reference gene primer amplification, were obtained. Data came from immunoSEQ multiplex PCR; TCRdb stores just in-frame clones and leaves some out. V, J and clone size reflect that table, while D and trimming were determined from the DNA. Of approximately 250,000 clones listed, around nine tenths are singletons. This CDR3 is 14 amino acids long. CDR1 is DFQATT, CDR2 SNEGSKA, per germline (reference sequence). Between the trimmed V and J ends, which lost 3 bases and 11 bases, there was a span of 22 bases. V is TRBV20-1 and J is TRBJ1-1, with D perhaps matching TRBD1 (5 bases). The receptor comes from a woman aged 60 to 75 with COVID-19, enrolled during active disease. The sequenced material came from peripheral blood. CDR3 protein: CSASPGQAFPEAFF. CDR3 DNA: TGCAGTGCTAGTCCAGGGCAGGCATTCCCGGAGGCTTTCTTT.